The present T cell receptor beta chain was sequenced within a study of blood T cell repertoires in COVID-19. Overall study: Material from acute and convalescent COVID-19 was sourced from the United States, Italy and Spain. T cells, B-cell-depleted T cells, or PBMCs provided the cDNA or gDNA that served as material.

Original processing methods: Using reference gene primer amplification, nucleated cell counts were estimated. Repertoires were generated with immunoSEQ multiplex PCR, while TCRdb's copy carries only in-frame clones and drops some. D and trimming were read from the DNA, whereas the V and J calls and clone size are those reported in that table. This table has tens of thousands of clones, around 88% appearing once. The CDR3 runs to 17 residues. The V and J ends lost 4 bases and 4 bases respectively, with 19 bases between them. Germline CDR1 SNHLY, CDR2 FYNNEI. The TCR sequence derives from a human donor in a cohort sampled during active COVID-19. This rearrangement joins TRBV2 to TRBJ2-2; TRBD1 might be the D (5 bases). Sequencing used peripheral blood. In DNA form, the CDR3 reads TGTGCCAGCAGTGGGATAGTGGCAGGGCGCGGCACCGGGGAGCTGTTTTTT. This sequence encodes CASSGIVAGRGTGELFF.